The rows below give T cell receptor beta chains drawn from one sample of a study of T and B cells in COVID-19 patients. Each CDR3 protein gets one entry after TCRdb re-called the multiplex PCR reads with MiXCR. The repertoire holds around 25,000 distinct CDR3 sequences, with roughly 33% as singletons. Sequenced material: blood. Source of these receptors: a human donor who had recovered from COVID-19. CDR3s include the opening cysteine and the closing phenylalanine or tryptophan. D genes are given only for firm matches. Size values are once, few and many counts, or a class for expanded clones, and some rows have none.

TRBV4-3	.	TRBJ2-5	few	CASSQVLGRETQYF
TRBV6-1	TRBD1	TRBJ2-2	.	CASYRGQNTGELFF
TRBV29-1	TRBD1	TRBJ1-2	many	CSVRDRANYGYTF
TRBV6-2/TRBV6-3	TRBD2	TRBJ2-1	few	CASSYPLTGTSGGAGYNEQFF
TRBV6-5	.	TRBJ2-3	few	CASSYAGRGYTDTQYF
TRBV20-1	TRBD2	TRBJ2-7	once	CSGSGRNYEQYF
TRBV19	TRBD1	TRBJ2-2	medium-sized	CASRETGGLGGELFF
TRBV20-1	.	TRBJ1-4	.	CSAIGSSNEKLFF
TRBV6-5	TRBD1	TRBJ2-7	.	CASSFSPTGGIDEQYF
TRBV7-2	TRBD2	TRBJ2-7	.	CASSSLAGGYEQYF
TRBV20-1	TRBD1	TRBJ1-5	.	CSARDRESNQPQHF
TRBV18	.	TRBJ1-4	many	CASSPGTEDEKLFF
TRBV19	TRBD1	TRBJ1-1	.	CASTRDRGPDTEAFF
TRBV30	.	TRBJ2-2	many	CAWSAGQNGELFF